The 14 T cell receptor beta chains below were found in one sample sequenced in a study of cytomegalovirus exposure and HLA in healthy donors (TCRdb year 2017). Library creation used the immunoSEQ multiplex PCR assay. Imported from immuneACCESS, the table was reduced by TCRdb to in-frame sequences with V and J called. These copies leave out some clones; in studies compared against another copy, an unresolved V gene accounts for under half, and the cause of the remainder is not known. The sample data list more than 150,000 clones, and around 82% of these were observed just once. Under 3.5% of the sample rests with the top ten. The sequenced sample was PBMCs. These receptors were taken from a woman younger than 30 in good health and CMV-seropositive.

V is TRBV11-2 and J is TRBJ1-1; D is uncertain. Germline V gene data show CDR1 as SGHAT and CDR2 as FQNNGV. The CDR3 sequence is 16 residues long. V dropped 4 bases and J dropped 1 base, with 16 bases sitting between them. The CDR3 loop reads CASSYTLHPKNTEAFF. The CDR3 DNA sequence: TGTGCCAGCAGCTACACCTTACATCCCAAGAACACTGAAGCTTTCTTT.

The chain carries TRBV7-9 and TRBJ2-7; TRBD1 aligns across 9 bases. The trim removed 5 bases at V and 3 bases at J, leaving 11 bases unmatched. The CDR3 totals 16 residues. Germline lookup yields CDR1 SEHNR and CDR2 FQNEAQ (reference sequence). As DNA, the CDR3 is TGTGCCAGCAGCCCAACACCGGGACAGGGAGACTACGAGCAGTACTTC. It translates to CASSPTPGQGDYEQYF.

V is TRBV11-2 and J is TRBJ1-2; D is unresolved. V gave up 8 bases and J gave up 6 bases, with 22 bases separating them. The CDR3 spans 15 residues. Germline V gene lookup returns CDR1 SGHAT and CDR2 FQNNGV. Here the CDR3 reads CASSPPGYRPNGYTF. Written as DNA, the CDR3 is TGTGCCAGCTCCCCCCCGGGGTATAGGCCTAATGGCTACACCTTC.

This chain links TRBV9 with TRBJ2-4; 11 bases line up with TRBD1. V was clipped by 3 bases and J by 7 bases; unmatched bases: 3. The germline V gene encodes CDR1 SGDLS and CDR2 YYNGEE. The CDR3 spans 14 residues. The CDR3 coding sequence is TGTGCCAGCAGCGCCCGGGACAGGGGGAACATTCAGTACTTC. It codes for CASSARDRGNIQYF. Variable domain in full (rest from reference TRBV9 and TRBJ2-4): DSGVTQTPKHLITATGQRVTLRCSPRSGDLSVYWYQQSLDQGLQFLIQYYNGEERAKGNILERFSAQQFPDLHSELNLSSLELGDSALYFCASSARDRGNIQYFGAGTRLSVL.

This clone appeared a few times. The rearrangement links TRBV2 to TRBJ2-1, with 7 bases matching TRBD2. The CDR3 contains 13 residues. Germline loops: CDR1 SNHLY, CDR2 FYNNEI. J lost 9 bases, V lost 7 bases, and 9 bases had no gene match. CDR3 coding DNA: TGTGCCAGCACCCTGGGGGAGGGTATTGAGCAGTTCTTC. Translating gives CASTLGEGIEQFF.

The chain uses TRBV18 and TRBJ1-1; no reliable D call. Trimming shortened V by 1 base and J by 3 bases, and 12 bases separated the two germline ends. Germline lookup yields CDR1 KGHSH and CDR2 LQKENI. This CDR3 has 15 amino acids. The CDR3 DNA reads as TGTGCCAGCTCACCACGGTCGACAAAATACACTGAAGCTTTCTTT. Amino acids: CASSPRSTKYTEAFF.

The chain joins TRBV6-5 to TRBJ2-7, with TRBD1 identical over 8 bases. Trimming removed 7 bases from V and 6 bases from J; junction bases left unmatched: 2. The CDR3 loop spans 11 amino acids. The V gene's germline CDR1 is MNHEY and CDR2 SVGAGI. The CDR3 sequence is CASTTGAEQYF. The CDR3 DNA sequence: TGTGCCAGCACGACAGGGGCCGAGCAGTACTTC.

The CDR3 DNA reads as TGTGCCAGCAGAACTCAGGGGGCGAGGGATACTTTCTTT. Translated: CASRTQGARDTFF. V gene TRBV5-6 combines with J gene TRBJ1-1; 8 bases fit TRBD1. The CDR3 has 13 amino acids. The germline gives CDR1 SGHDT, CDR2 YYEEEE. Unmatched junction bases numbered 12, after V lost 5 bases and J lost 12 bases.

This sequence joins TRBV5-6 and TRBJ1-6; maybe TRBD1 (6 bases). Germline V lookup: CDR1 SGHDT, CDR2 YYEEEE. Trimming left V 0 bases short and J 10 bases short, with 11 bases between. The CDR3 totals 14 residues. The CDR3 sequence is CASSLGRGLSPLHF. In DNA, the CDR3 is TGTGCCAGCAGCTTGGGTAGGGGGTTATCACCCCTCCACTTT.

The chain has TRBV19 and TRBJ1-5; no clear D gene. The CDR3 has 15 amino acids. V shed 6 bases and J shed 2 bases, with 14 bases lying between them. CDR1 and CDR2 from the germline V gene are LNHDA and SQIVND (reference sequence). Written as DNA, the CDR3 is TGTGCCAGTAGCCCCGGTAGAGCTGGCAATCAGCCCCAGCATTTT. It codes for CASSPGRAGNQPQHF.

In DNA form, the CDR3 reads TGCGCCAGCAGCTTGGTAGAACGGCAGGGAACCGGGGAGCTGTTTTTT. It encodes CASSLVERQGTGELFF. The rearrangement uses TRBV5-1 and TRBJ2-2, with D tentatively TRBD1 (5 bases). V dropped 0 bases and J dropped 5 bases, with 14 bases sitting between them. The CDR3 has 16 residues. Germline V CDR1 and CDR2: SGHRS, YFSETQ.

The chain is built from TRBV5-6 and TRBJ1-1; TRBD1 is a possible D gene (6 bases). The CDR3 has 16 residues. Trimming shortened V by 8 bases and J by 1 base, and 21 bases separated the two germline ends. Per germline, CDR1 SGHDT and CDR2 YYEEEE. Here the CDR3 DNA reads TGTGCCAGGCCCCCCGGACAGAATTACCGGAACACTGAAGCTTTCTTT. Amino acids: CARPPGQNYRNTEAFF. Full variable domain (outside the CDR3, taken from reference TRBV5-6 and TRBJ1-1): DAGVTQSPTHLIKTRGQQVTLRCSPKSGHDTVSWYQQALGQGPQFIFQYYEEEERQRGNFPDRFSGHQFPNYSSELNVNALLLGDSALYLCARPPGQNYRNTEAFFGQGTRLTVV.

This clone has a single count. The J gene is TRBJ2-1, the V gene TRBV7-8, with 12 bases identical to TRBD2. CDR1 is SGHVS and CDR2 is FQNEAQ in the germline V gene. J was trimmed by 7 bases and V by 5 bases; bases with no gene match: 15. The CDR3 totals 18 residues. For the CDR3, the DNA is TGTGCCAGCAGCCCCAGAGGCCCGACTAGCGGGGGCCTTAATGAGCAGTTCTTC. The encoded protein is CASSPRGPTSGGLNEQFF. The whole variable domain, filled in from reference TRBV7-8 and TRBJ2-1, reads GAGVSQSPRYKVAKRGQDVALRCDPISGHVSLFWYQQALGQGPEFLTYFQNEAQLDKSGLPSDRFFAERPEGSVSTLKIQRTQQEDSAVYLCASSPRGPTSGGLNEQFFGPGTRLTVL.

The rearrangement joins TRBV27 to TRBJ2-7, with D possibly TRBD1 on 6 matching bases. Germline CDR1 and CDR2: MNHEY and SMNVEV (reference sequence). The CDR3 length is 14 residues. V lost 2 bases and J 4 bases, leaving 12 bases between the germline ends. The DNA of the CDR3 is TGTGCCAGCAGTTTACTGGGCAGGGGATACGAGCAGTACTTC. This encodes CASSLLGRGYEQYF.